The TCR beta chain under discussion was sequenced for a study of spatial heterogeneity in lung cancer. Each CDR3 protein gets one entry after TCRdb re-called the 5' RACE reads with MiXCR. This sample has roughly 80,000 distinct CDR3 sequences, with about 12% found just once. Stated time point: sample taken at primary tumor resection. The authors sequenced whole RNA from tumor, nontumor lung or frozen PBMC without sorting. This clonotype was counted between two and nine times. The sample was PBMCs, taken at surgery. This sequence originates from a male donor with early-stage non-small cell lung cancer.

This chain's CDR3 is CSVLVDEQFF. The CDR3 DNA sequence: TGCAGCGTTCTCGTGGATGAGCAGTTCTTC. This chain uses TRBV29-1 with TRBJ2-1; D remains unclear. The CDR3 consists of 10 residues. Trimming removed 5 bases from V and 8 bases from J, with 7 bases in between. The germline V gene encodes CDR1 SQVTM and CDR2 ANQGSEA.